The 31 T cell receptor beta chains below come from one sample, sequenced in a study of blood T cell repertoires in COVID-19. The method was immunoSEQ multiplex PCR; TCRdb's version includes in-frame clones alone and lacks a portion of them. The top ten clones hold approximately 6.9% of a sample with about 200,000 clones, around four fifths of them seen once. Sequenced material: peripheral blood. These receptors all come from a human donor with acute or convalescent COVID-19. The donor label of this sample is uncertain.

This clone came up a few times. This chain connects TRBV6-6 to TRBJ2-5; possibly TRBD1 for D (6 bases). The CDR3 spans 14 residues. CDR1 MNHNY and CDR2 SVGAGI come from the germline V gene (reference sequence). Trimming removed 2 bases from V and 5 bases from J, with 12 bases in between. DNA for the CDR3: TGTGCCAGCAGTTACCGCTTTGGGGGCGAGACCCAGTACTTC. It codes for CASSYRFGGETQYF.

The rearrangement joins TRBV18 to TRBJ2-1; the D is unclear. This CDR3 comprises 15 residues. Germline V gene data show CDR1 as KGHSH and CDR2 as LQKENI. V lost 3 bases, J lost 4 bases, and 13 bases lay in between. CDR3 nucleotides: TGTGCCAGCTCACCGAGGCTAGAAAGGTACAATGAGCAGTTCTTC. This sequence encodes CASSPRLERYNEQFF.

The chain couples TRBV7-6 to TRBJ1-2; D remains unclear. V was shortened by 1 base and J by 4 bases, with 7 bases between the two germline ends. Germline CDR1 is SGHVS and CDR2 is FNYEAQ. This CDR3 spans 13 amino acids. CDR3 sequence: CASSLGPGYGYTF. Here the CDR3 DNA reads TGTGCCAGCAGCTTAGGTCCGGGCTATGGCTACACCTTC.

The CDR3 sequence is CASWTGGSNTEAFF. CDR3 sequence (DNA): TGTGCCAGTTGGACAGGGGGTTCGAACACTGAAGCTTTCTTT. The J gene is TRBJ1-1, the V gene TRBV28; 10 bases align to TRBD1. J lost 1 base, V lost 9 bases, and 5 bases had no gene match. The CDR3 is 14 amino acids. CDR1 is MDHEN and CDR2 is SYDVKM in the germline V gene.

The chain carries TRBV30 and TRBJ1-5; D not resolved. This CDR3 spans 13 amino acids. Germline V gives CDR1 GTSNPN, CDR2 SVGIG (reference sequence). V lost 5 bases and J 3 bases, leaving 11 bases between the germline ends. The CDR3 protein is CAWAGGYNQPQHF. In nucleotides, the CDR3 is TGTGCCTGGGCGGGCGGGTACAATCAGCCCCAGCATTTT.

The J gene is TRBJ1-2, the V gene TRBV28, with D perhaps matching TRBD1 (5 bases). Trimming pared 3 bases from V and 2 bases from J, leaving 10 bases between. The CDR3 has 14 amino acids. Germline loops: CDR1 MDHEN, CDR2 SYDVKM. The CDR3: CASSFQGGNYGYTF. DNA for the CDR3: TGTGCCAGCAGTTTCCAGGGAGGGAACTATGGCTACACCTTC.

V is TRBV11-2 and J is TRBJ1-1; no definite D call. This CDR3 has 14 amino acids. Germline assignment: CDR1 SGHAT and CDR2 FQNNGV. With 3 bases removed from V and 0 bases from J, the gap between germline ends came to 8 bases. The CDR3 nucleotides read TGTGCCAGCAGCTTTCGGGAAATGAACACTGAAGCTTTCTTT. Residues: CASSFREMNTEAFF.

The J gene is TRBJ1-3, the V gene TRBV25-1; no definite D call. The CDR3 has 15 amino acids. The V end was cut by 1 base, the J end by 0 bases, with 7 bases between. Per germline, CDR1 MGHDK and CDR2 SYGVNS. CDR3 bases: TGTGCCAGCAGTGAATTTCTGCGCTCTGGAAACACCATATATTTT. Its protein is CASSEFLRSGNTIYF.

The chain is built from TRBV9 and TRBJ1-2; D unclear. In germline, CDR1 is SGDLS, CDR2 YYNGEE. The V end was cut by 0 bases, the J end by 7 bases, with 10 bases between. The CDR3 contains 13 residues. DNA for the CDR3: TGTGCCAGCAGCGTAGCAGGTATCGCTGGCTACACCTTC. Translated: CASSVAGIAGYTF.

This chain connects TRBV6-5 to TRBJ1-3, with D perhaps matching TRBD1 (6 bases). CDR1 is MNHEY and CDR2 is SVGAGI in the germline V gene. The CDR3 contains 14 residues. Trimming took off 3 bases at V and 6 bases at J, with 12 bases between the two ends. CDR3 in amino acids: CASSYTGMENTIYF. The CDR3 region has the DNA TGTGCCAGCAGTTATACAGGGATGGAAAACACCATATATTTT.

This chain joins TRBV19 and TRBJ2-3, with a possible D match to TRBD1 (5 bases). V shed 4 bases and J shed 0 bases, with 8 bases lying between them. CDR3 size: 14 residues. Germline V gene sequence: CDR1 LNHDA, CDR2 SQIVND (reference sequence). CDR3 amino acids: CASSRTYSTDTQYF. Written as DNA, the CDR3 is TGTGCCAGTAGTAGGACATATAGCACAGATACGCAGTATTTT. The whole variable domain, filled in from reference TRBV19 and TRBJ2-3, reads DGGITQSPKYLFRKEGQNVTLSCEQNLNHDAMYWYRQDPGQGLRLIYYSQIVNDFQKGDIAEGYSVSREKKESFPLTVTSAQKNPTAFYLCASSRTYSTDTQYFGPGTRLTVL.

The genes are TRBV5-1 and TRBJ2-3; TRBD1 aligns across 12 bases. From germline, CDR1 is SGHRS and CDR2 YFSETQ. The CDR3 contains 15 residues. The V segment lost 4 bases and the J segment 6 bases; nucleotides outside the gene matches: 6. The CDR3: CASSQGQGARDTQYF. The CDR3 coding sequence is TGCGCCAGCAGCCAGGGACAGGGGGCTCGTGATACGCAGTATTTT.

This clone was picked up a small number of times. The chain couples TRBV7-9 to TRBJ2-3, with 12 bases that match TRBD2. Germline CDR1 reads SEHNR; CDR2 reads FQNEAQ (reference sequence). After removal of 5 bases from V and 4 bases from J, the junction contained 7 bases not matched to a gene. The length of the CDR3 is 16 residues. The CDR3 nucleotides are TGTGCCAGCAGCCTTCTACTAGCGGGAGGTGCAGATACGCAGTATTTT. Its protein is CASSLLLAGGADTQYF.

V is TRBV15 and J is TRBJ1-5; 8 positions agree with TRBD1. CDR1 is LNHNV, CDR2 YYDKDF, per germline (reference sequence). V shed 0 bases and J 4 bases; nucleotides not matched to a gene: 8. The CDR3 sequence is 17 residues long. The CDR3 here is CATSRDVRQGRNQPQHF. The CDR3 region has the DNA TGTGCCACCAGCAGAGATGTCCGACAGGGGAGGAATCAGCCCCAGCATTTT.

The chain employs TRBV6-5 and TRBJ1-6, with unresolved D. Trimming removed 7 bases at V and 5 bases at J, with 12 bases between. The CDR3 has 14 residues. The germline gives CDR1 MNHEY, CDR2 SVGAGI. The chain's CDR3 is CASKNQADNSPLHF. CDR3 nucleotides: TGTGCCAGCAAAAATCAGGCAGATAATTCACCCCTCCACTTT.

The V and J genes are TRBV12-3 or TRBV12-4 and TRBJ2-1; no firm D call. The CDR3 consists of 12 residues. The V gene lost 7 bases and the J gene lost 3 bases, with 7 bases spanning the gap. CDR3 coding DNA: TGTGCCAGCAAGTACTACTACAATGAGCAGTTCTTC. Its protein is CASKYYYNEQFF.

The genes are TRBV20-1 and TRBJ2-1; 9 nucleotides line up with TRBD1. Germline V gives CDR1 DFQATT, CDR2 SNEGSKA (reference sequence). This CDR3 is 15 amino acids long. Losses at the gene ends were 3 bases for V and 6 bases for J; bases not matched to a gene: 9. CDR3 in DNA: TGCAGTGCTAGTGACCGAAACAGGGGGCTCAATGAGCAGTTCTTC. It is translated as CSASDRNRGLNEQFF.

The genes are TRBV29-1 and TRBJ2-2; TRBD1 matches at 9 bases. The trim removed 5 bases at V and 6 bases at J, leaving 7 bases unmatched. Germline V CDR1 and CDR2: SQVTM, ANQGSEA. The CDR3 length is 14 residues. CDR3 loop: CSVTGGGIAGELFF. The CDR3 region has the DNA TGCAGCGTTACAGGGGGCGGAATTGCCGGGGAGCTGTTTTTT.

The chain joins TRBV19 to TRBJ2-7, with D unclear. Trimming took off 5 bases at V and 7 bases at J, with 9 bases between the two ends. CDR3 length: 11 residues. Germline lookup yields CDR1 LNHDA and CDR2 SQIVND (reference sequence). CDR3 region: CASSSLEEQYF. CDR3 nucleotide sequence: TGTGCCAGTAGTTCGCTTGAGGAGCAGTACTTC.

The rearrangement uses TRBV4-1 and TRBJ1-1; D possibly corresponds to TRBD1 (6 bases). CDR1 MGHRA and CDR2 YSYEKL come from the germline V gene. V lost 4 bases, J lost 1 base, and 13 bases lay in between. The CDR3 totals 15 residues. CDR3 region: CASSREGVGNTEAFF. The CDR3 nucleotides are TGCGCCAGCAGCCGCGAGGGGGTAGGGAACACTGAAGCTTTCTTT.

This chain joins TRBV19 and TRBJ1-5; 9 bases fit TRBD1. With 1 base clipped from V and 5 bases from J, the junction kept 12 bases outside the gene matches. This CDR3 has 18 residues. The germline gives CDR1 LNHDA, CDR2 SQIVND (reference sequence). Here the CDR3 DNA reads TGTGCCAGTAGTATAGGCCGGACAGGGGTTTCCCTGCATCAGCCCCAGCATTTT. Its protein is CASSIGRTGVSLHQPQHF.

Comment on this clone: This CDR3 is also generated by other DNA sequences in the sample. V and J are TRBV5-1 and TRBJ2-4; perhaps TRBD1 as D (6 bases). Germline lookup yields CDR1 SGHRS and CDR2 YFSETQ. V shed 0 bases and J shed 8 bases, with 9 bases lying between them. CDR3 length equals 13 residues. This chain's CDR3 is CASSLEGGDIQYF. The CDR3 DNA sequence: TGCGCCAGCAGCTTGGAAGGGGGTGACATTCAGTACTTC.

The chain has TRBV7-9 and TRBJ2-7, with 9 bases matching TRBD2. V shed 1 base and J 6 bases; nucleotides not matched to a gene: 7. CDR3 length: 15 residues. The germline V gene encodes CDR1 SEHNR and CDR2 FQNEAQ (reference sequence). CDR3: CASSLEGGRAAEQYF. The CDR3 DNA follows: TGTGCCAGCAGCTTAGAAGGCGGGAGGGCCGCCGAGCAGTACTTC.

This chain joins TRBV2 and TRBJ2-5; 10 bases fit TRBD1. The V and J ends lost 6 bases and 5 bases, in that order; junction bases with no gene match: 12. This CDR3 region has 16 residues. Germline lookup yields CDR1 SNHLY and CDR2 FYNNEI. The chain's CDR3 is CASSSLRDRGVETQYF. As DNA, the CDR3 is TGTGCCAGCAGCTCTCTCCGGGACAGGGGTGTGGAGACCCAGTACTTC.

This clone was picked up a small number of times. The chain joins TRBV11-3 to TRBJ2-2; 9 bases match TRBD1. Germline V gene data show CDR1 as SGHNT and CDR2 as YENEEA. V dropped 4 bases and J dropped 6; count of bases not matched to a gene: 9. The CDR3 contains 16 residues. CDR3 loop: CASSSTGTGMAGELFF. The CDR3 nucleotides read TGTGCCAGCAGCTCCACCGGGACAGGGATGGCCGGGGAGCTGTTTTTT.

The V call is TRBV29-1, the J call TRBJ1-5; TRBD1 is a possible D gene (5 bases). Germline loops: CDR1 SQVTM, CDR2 ANQGSEA. CDR3 length: 13 residues. The V end lost 4 bases, the J end lost 4 bases, and 11 bases lay between the germline ends. CDR3 nucleotides: TGCAGCGTTGCGGAACAGGAGAATCAGCCCCAGCATTTT. It is translated as CSVAEQENQPQHF.

This chain connects TRBV18 to TRBJ2-5; the match to TRBD2 covers 7 bases. The CDR3 is 14 residues long. Germline V gene lookup returns CDR1 KGHSH and CDR2 LQKENI. V trimming: 0 bases; J trimming: 5 bases; junction bases outside the gene matches: 3. CDR3 amino acids: CASSPPSTSETQYF. Written as DNA, the CDR3 is TGTGCCAGCTCACCACCATCGACTAGCGAGACCCAGTACTTC.

The chain employs TRBV19 and TRBJ2-7; TRBD1 agrees at 10 bases. The CDR3 spans 13 residues. Trimming removed 5 bases from V and 4 bases from J; junction bases left unmatched: 2. Germline V gene data show CDR1 as LNHDA and CDR2 as SQIVND (reference sequence). The CDR3 loop is CASSLGQGYEQYF. CDR3 coding DNA: TGTGCCAGTAGTTTGGGACAGGGGTACGAGCAGTACTTC.

The V gene is TRBV28, the J gene TRBJ2-7; D may be TRBD2 (5 bases). Per germline, CDR1 MDHEN and CDR2 SYDVKM. The CDR3 covers 16 residues. Deletions cut 1 base from V and 3 bases from J, with 16 bases between. CDR3 bases: TGTGCCAGCAGTTTATTCGGACTTGGACGCCGCTACGAGCAGTACTTC. Translating it yields CASSLFGLGRRYEQYF.

This chain links TRBV10-2 with TRBJ2-2; 15 bases match TRBD2. This CDR3 contains 18 residues. With V trimmed by 5 bases and J by 4 bases, 8 bases remained unmatched. CDR1 and CDR2 (germline): WSHSY, SAAADI. CDR3 region: CASSRGLAGGGGTGELFF. CDR3 DNA: TGCGCCAGCAGTCGAGGACTAGCGGGAGGGGGCGGCACCGGGGAGCTGTTTTTT.

The V and J genes are TRBV9 and TRBJ1-2; D is unresolved. Germline V gives CDR1 SGDLS, CDR2 YYNGEE. Trimming cost V 2 bases and J 3 bases, with 8 bases left between them. CDR3 length: 13 residues. The CDR3 DNA follows: TGTGCCAGCAGCGTCAAAGGAGACTATGGCTACACCTTC. This gives the protein CASSVKGDYGYTF.